This is a list of T cell receptor beta chains from one sample in a study of cytomegalovirus exposure and HLA in healthy donors. Measured with immunoSEQ multiplex PCR; TCRdb has only the in-frame clones, and not every one. Of about 140,000 clones in the sample, about 70% were seen once. The source material was PBMCs. These receptors were collected from a man aged 25-40 years in good health and CMV-seropositive. CDR3s include the opening cysteine and the closing phenylalanine or tryptophan. A D gene is named only where the DNA matches it firmly. Not every row has a clone size; where given, it reads once, few, many or a size class.

NA	TRBJ1-1	TRBV7-8	NA	CASKPLIVNTEAFF	TGTGCCAGCAAACCGCTGATAGTCAACACTGAAGCTTTCTTT
NA	TRBJ2-7	TRBV5-6	NA	CASSPGLYEQYF	TGTGCCAGCAGCCCAGGACTCTACGAGCAGTACTTC
NA	TRBJ1-3	TRBV30	NA	CAWRGSGNTIYF	TGTGCCTGGCGGGGGTCCGGAAACACCATATATTTT
NA	TRBJ2-7	TRBV7-2	NA	CASSLDQPSFYEQYF	TGTGCCAGCAGCTTAGATCAGCCTAGCTTCTACGAGCAGTACTTC
NA	TRBJ1-3	TRBV5-1	NA	CASSFGGGVGSTIYF	TGCGCCAGCAGCTTCGGGGGAGGCGTGGGGAGCACCATATATTTT
TRBD1	TRBJ2-2	TRBV7-2	once	CASARGPNTGELFF	TGTGCCAGCGCGAGGGGGCCGAACACCGGGGAGCTGTTTTTT
TRBD1	TRBJ1-2	TRBV27	NA	CASSLLRGLGYTF	TGTGCCAGCAGTTTATTAAGGGGGCTTGGCTACACCTTC
TRBD2	TRBJ2-7	TRBV9	NA	CASSVTSGGSYEQYF	TGTGCCAGCAGCGTAACTAGCGGGGGAAGCTACGAGCAGTACTTC
TRBD2	TRBJ2-1	TRBV18	once	CASSGGLGHNEQFF	TGTGCCAGCTCAGGGGGACTAGGTCACAATGAGCAGTTCTTC
NA	TRBJ2-1	TRBV18	NA	CASSLMGRRDGRTEQFF	TGTGCCAGCTCACTAATGGGGCGGCGGGATGGGCGGACTGAGCAGTTCTTC
TRBD1	TRBJ2-5	TRBV9	NA	CASSPSGDRETQYF	TGTGCCAGCAGCCCATCCGGGGACAGGGAGACCCAGTACTTC
NA	TRBJ1-1	TRBV28	few	CASSLSGGGGVMNTEAFF	TGTGCCAGCAGTTTATCGGGAGGGGGGGGTGTGATGAACACTGAAGCTTTCTTT
NA	TRBJ1-4	TRBV27	NA	CASSPRQNEKLFF	TGTGCCAGCAGCCCTCGACAGAATGAAAAACTGTTTTTT
NA	TRBJ2-7	TRBV30	NA	CAWSVRGQGNSYEQYF	TGTGCCTGGAGTGTACGGGGCCAGGGGAACTCCTACGAGCAGTACTTC
NA	TRBJ2-7	TRBV10-2	NA	CASSELNLGESTYEQYF	TGCGCCAGCAGTGAGCTGAATCTAGGGGAATCCACCTACGAGCAGTACTTC
NA	TRBJ2-5	TRBV7-9	few	CASSSWTDQETQYF	TGTGCCAGCAGCTCGTGGACAGACCAAGAGACCCAGTACTTC
NA	TRBJ2-2	TRBV9	NA	CASSQGRGSNTGELFF	TGTGCCAGCAGCCAGGGGCGGGGGTCAAACACCGGGGAGCTGTTTTTT
TRBD2	TRBJ2-1	TRBV18	NA	CASSPRAGESYNEQFF	TGTGCCAGCTCACCACGTGCGGGGGAGTCCTACAATGAGCAGTTCTTC
TRBD2	TRBJ2-6	TRBV6-1	NA	CAGGTGGSGANVLTF	TGTGCCGGGGGGACGGGGGGCTCTGGGGCCAACGTCCTGACTTTC
NA	TRBJ2-3	TRBV7-2	NA	CASSTGLTDTQYF	TGTGCCAGCAGTACAGGGCTCACAGATACGCAGTATTTT
NA	TRBJ2-7	TRBV6-5	few	CASSYSVGTLYYEQYF	TGTGCCAGCAGTTACTCGGTCGGGACACTCTACTACGAGCAGTACTTC
NA	TRBJ2-3	TRBV29-1	few	CSVGGSSATDTQYF	TGCAGCGTCGGAGGCAGCTCGGCCACAGATACGCAGTATTTT
NA	TRBJ2-7	TRBV10-3	NA	CAISEPETGYEQYF	TGTGCCATCAGTGAGCCAGAGACAGGCTACGAGCAGTACTTC
NA	TRBJ2-7	TRBV6-1	NA	CASSEGQDNFYEQYF	TGTGCCAGCAGTGAAGGCCAGGATAACTTCTACGAGCAGTACTTC
NA	TRBJ2-3	TRBV28	NA	CATYRGADTQYF	TGTGCCACATATAGGGGCGCAGATACGCAGTATTTT
NA	TRBJ2-7	TRBV28	NA	CASSSRGPYEQYF	TGTGCCAGCAGTTCCAGGGGTCCCTACGAGCAGTACTTC
NA	TRBJ2-7	TRBV5-4	NA	CASSLEHNYEQYF	TGTGCCAGCAGCTTGGAACACAACTACGAGCAGTACTTC
NA	TRBJ2-7	TRBV5-5	NA	CASSLEQFSEQYF	TGTGCCAGCAGCTTGGAACAGTTCTCCGAGCAGTACTTC
NA	TRBJ2-7	TRBV5-6	NA	CASSSGAYEQYF	TGTGCCAGCAGCTCGGGGGCCTACGAGCAGTACTTC
NA	TRBJ2-7	TRBV27	NA	CASSLYSSYEQYF	TGTGCCAGCAGTTTATACTCCTCCTACGAGCAGTACTTC
NA	TRBJ1-4	TRBV19	few	CASSIGGRATTNEKLFF	TGTGCCAGTAGTATAGGTGGCAGGGCCACAACTAATGAAAAACTGTTTTTT
TRBD2	TRBJ2-2	TRBV2	NA	CASSEGLAGAGELFF	TGTGCCAGCAGTGAAGGACTAGCGGGAGCCGGGGAGCTGTTTTTT
NA	TRBJ1-5	TRBV19	NA	CASSITGSPPQHF	TGTGCCAGTAGTATCACAGGGAGTCCGCCCCAGCATTTT
TRBD2	TRBJ2-3	TRBV7-3	NA	CASSLYPLTSGSIDTQYF	TGTGCCAGCAGCTTATATCCCCTAACTAGCGGGAGTATAGATACGCAGTATTTT
NA	TRBJ1-2	TRBV28	NA	CASSFPPGGINYGYTF	TGTGCCAGCAGTTTTCCCCCTGGAGGGATTAACTATGGCTACACCTTC
TRBD2	TRBJ2-7	TRBV30	NA	CAWSKGGALSEQYF	TGTGCCTGGAGTAAGGGAGGGGCGCTGAGCGAGCAGTACTTC
NA	TRBJ2-3	TRBV7-8	once	CASSPPGLGTDTQYF	TGTGCCAGCAGCCCCCCAGGGCTCGGAACAGATACGCAGTATTTT
NA	TRBJ1-5	TRBV15	NA	CATSRNRENQPQHF	TGTGCCACCAGCAGAAACAGGGAGAATCAGCCCCAGCATTTT
TRBD1	TRBJ1-5	TRBV15	NA	CATSRGRGLGQPQHF	TGTGCCACCAGCAGAGGGAGGGGGCTCGGACAGCCCCAGCATTTT
TRBD2	TRBJ2-7	TRBV5-1	NA	CASSTSGTSYEQYF	TGCGCCAGCAGCACCTCCGGGACTAGCTACGAGCAGTACTTC
TRBD2	TRBJ2-1	TRBV5-1	NA	CASSLADPGTRDLNEQFF	TGCGCCAGCAGCTTGGCGGATCCCGGGACTAGGGATCTCAATGAGCAGTTCTTC
TRBD1	TRBJ2-7	TRBV5-1	NA	CTSSLTGTGVPYEQYF	TGCACCAGCAGCTTAACCGGGACAGGGGTTCCCTACGAGCAGTACTTC
NA	TRBJ2-7	TRBV5-1	NA	CASIPDSTSYEQYF	TGCGCCAGCATCCCTGACTCGACCTCCTACGAGCAGTACTTC
TRBD2	TRBJ2-1	TRBV14	NA	CASSQGLRNEQFF	TGTGCCAGCAGCCAGGGACTACGCAATGAGCAGTTCTTC
TRBD2	TRBJ2-1	TRBV5-1	NA	CASSLSPAGDVDEQFF	TGCGCCAGCAGCTTGTCTCCAGCGGGAGATGTGGATGAGCAGTTCTTC
TRBD1	TRBJ2-5	TRBV23-1	NA	CASSPRLPGQGSPETQYF	TGCGCCAGCAGTCCACGATTACCGGGACAGGGATCGCCAGAGACCCAGTACTTC
NA	TRBJ1-1	TRBV6-6	NA	CASSPPGVGTEAFF	TGTGCCAGCAGCCCCCCCGGGGTAGGCACTGAAGCTTTCTTT
NA	TRBJ1-4	TRBV6-1	NA	CASSEALAGATNEKLFF	TGTGCCAGCAGTGAAGCGCTTGCGGGAGCAACTAATGAAAAACTGTTTTTT